This TCR beta chain was profiled in a study of blood T cell repertoires in COVID-19. Across the whole study: The United States, Italy and Spain were the sources of the acute and convalescent COVID-19 samples. PBMCs, B-cell-depleted T cells, or T cells were the source of the cDNA or gDNA that made up the material.

The authors' processing: Scientists estimated how many nucleated cells there were by amplifying reference gene primers. Measured with immunoSEQ multiplex PCR; TCRdb has only the in-frame clones, and not every one. V, J and clone size are those of that table, while D and trimming were read from the DNA. The sample shows more than 95,000 clones, approximately 88% of them seen only once. This CDR3 spans 13 amino acids. CDR1 and CDR2 from the germline V gene are LNHDA and SQIVND (reference sequence). The ends were cut back, 4 bases at V and 8 bases at J, with 14 bases in the middle. The TCR sequence derives from a woman aged 60-75 years with acute or convalescent COVID-19. Input material: peripheral blood. V is TRBV19 and J is TRBJ1-2; TRBD1 is a possible D gene (5 bases). The CDR3 loop reads CASSTQGTGGYTF. The CDR3 nucleotides are TGTGCCAGTAGTACGCAGGGTACAGGCGGCTACACCTTC.